Shown below are 23 T cell receptor beta chains from a single sample sequenced in a study of T cells in Graves' hyperthyroidism and ophthalmopathy. Amplification targeted TCR beta CDR3 regions from RNA transcripts. A first-round RT-PCR of the TCR CDR3 used the HTBI primer set. Each CDR3 protein gets one entry after TCRdb re-called the multiplex PCR reads with MiXCR. The data show more than 500,000 distinct CDR3 sequences, about 43% seen once. The material sequenced was peripheral blood or thyroid tissue (not recorded which). These receptors were collected from an adult woman with Graves' disease, either hyperthyroidism or ophthalmopathy (not recorded which).

In this sample, this clonotype turned up many times. The genes are TRBV28 and TRBJ2-7; TRBD1 aligns across 9 bases. The CDR3 spans 14 residues. J gave up 3 bases and V 2 bases, and 2 bases lay outside the gene matches. CDR1 and CDR2 from the germline V gene are MDHEN and SYDVKM. CDR3 DNA sequence: TGTGCCAGCAGTTTAGGGACAGGGCTCTACGAGCAGTACTTC. Translation gives CASSLGTGLYEQYF. The full variable domain, completed using reference TRBV28 and TRBJ2-7, is DVKVTQSSRYLVKRTGEKVFLECVQDMDHENMFWYRQDPGLGLRLIYFSYDVKMKEKGDIPEGYSVSREKKERFSLILESASTNQTSMYLCASSLGTGLYEQYFGPGTRLTVT.

The sample holds a few counts of this clonotype. V usage is TRBV29-1 and J usage is TRBJ1-2; possibly TRBD1 for D (6 bases). V was trimmed by 5 bases and J by 4 bases, leaving 8 bases between them. Germline-derived CDR1 and CDR2 are SQVTM and ANQGSEA. This CDR3 is built from 11 residues. In DNA, the CDR3 is TGCAGCGTTAGACAGGCCTATGGCTACACCTTC. This codes for CSVRQAYGYTF.

In its sample, this clonotype was seen many times. The CDR3 protein is CASSPPSYTYEQYF. CDR3 DNA sequence: TGTGCCAGCTCACCACCCTCCTATACCTACGAGCAGTACTTC. The genes are TRBV18 and TRBJ2-7; D remains unclear. Germline CDR1 reads KGHSH; CDR2 reads LQKENI. V lost 0 bases and J lost 2, with 8 bases in between. The CDR3 length is 14 residues.

The CDR3 region has the DNA TGCGCCAGCCACTACGAGGGGATGAACTTTGATGGCTACACCTTC. This codes for CASHYEGMNFDGYTF. The gene calls are TRBV5-1 and TRBJ1-2; D is perhaps TRBD1 (5 bases). Trimming took 7 bases from V and 6 from J, leaving 22 bases between them. The CDR3 length is 15 residues. Germline CDR1 SGHRS, CDR2 YFSETQ.

This clonotype appeared a single time. Since a much larger clone is just one base distant, this may be a read error. The V gene is TRBV14, the J gene TRBJ1-4; D is perhaps TRBD1 (5 bases). The CDR3 consists of 14 residues. In germline, CDR1 is SGHDN, CDR2 FVKESK. Trimming took off 1 base at V and 5 bases at J, with 8 bases between the two ends. As DNA, the CDR3 is TGTGCCAGCAGCCAAGGGACACGGAATGAAAAACTGTTTTTT. This translates into CASSQGTRNEKLFF. The full variable domain, in which reference TRBV14 and TRBJ1-4 provide the parts outside the CDR3, is EAGVTQFPSHSVIEKGQTVTLRCDPISGHDNLYWYRRVMGKEIKFLLHFVKESKQDESGMPNNRFLAERTGGTYSTLKVQPAELEDSGVYFCASSQGTRNEKLFFGSGTQLSVL.

The chain employs TRBV15 and TRBJ1-5; D is unclear. The CDR3 loop spans 13 amino acids. Trimming took 5 bases from V and 2 from J, leaving 7 bases between them. Germline CDR1 is LNHNV and CDR2 is YYDKDF (reference sequence). CDR3 DNA sequence: TGTGCCACCAGCCCCGAGGGCAATCAGCCCCAGCATTTT. The encoded protein is CATSPEGNQPQHF.

This clonotype was counted at least ten times. The chain couples TRBV5-1 to TRBJ1-1; TRBD1 is a possible D gene (6 bases). The CDR3 runs 15 residues. V was shortened by 0 bases and J by 5 bases, with 14 bases between the two germline ends. Germline V gene lookup returns CDR1 SGHRS and CDR2 YFSETQ. The CDR3 spells CASSLEGGASTEAFF. CDR3 sequence (DNA): TGCGCCAGCAGCTTGGAGGGGGGAGCCTCTACTGAAGCTTTCTTT.

J is TRBJ1-5 and V is TRBV5-1, with D tentatively TRBD1 (5 bases). From germline, CDR1 is SGHRS and CDR2 YFSETQ. With 4 bases removed from V and 6 bases from J, the gap between germline ends came to 14 bases. CDR3 length: 14 amino acids. The CDR3 protein is CASSHGDGFQPQHF. The CDR3 bases are TGCGCCAGCAGCCACGGGGACGGATTTCAGCCCCAGCATTTT.

The CDR3 spells CASSLAGGPYVLTF. CDR3 bases: TGCGCCAGCAGCTTAGCCGGGGGGCCCTACGTCCTGACTTTC. The rearrangement uses TRBV5-1 and TRBJ2-6; possibly TRBD2 for D (7 bases). The CDR3 has 14 residues. Germline loops: CDR1 SGHRS, CDR2 YFSETQ. V lost 2 bases and J 11 bases, leaving 14 bases between the germline ends.

V and J are TRBV5-1 and TRBJ1-1; D perhaps matches TRBD1 (6 bases). The V end lost 4 bases, the J end lost 6 bases, and 19 bases lay between the germline ends. Germline loops: CDR1 SGHRS, CDR2 YFSETQ. The CDR3 sequence is 15 residues long. CDR3 nucleotide sequence: TGCGCCAGCAGCACTCTACAGGGTTTCTTCTCTGAAGCTTTCTTT. Its translation: CASSTLQGFFSEAFF.

With regard to this clonotype: At one boundary the junction diverges from the germline segment, which might be a read error. The V call is TRBV15, the J call TRBJ1-2; perhaps TRBD1 as D (5 bases). The CDR3 loop spans 15 amino acids. CDR1 LNHNV and CDR2 YYDKDF come from the germline V gene (reference sequence). CDR3 in DNA: TGTGCCGCCAGCAGCTCGTTTGGGACGGGCTATGGCTACACCTTC. Protein sequence: CAASSSFGTGYGYTF.

This clonotype appeared many times. The V call is TRBV20-1, the J call TRBJ2-7; perhaps TRBD2 as D (5 bases). Trimming stripped 3 bases from V and 0 bases from J, with 6 bases between. This CDR3 region has 12 residues. The germline gives CDR1 DFQATT, CDR2 SNEGSKA (reference sequence). The CDR3 loop is CSASGLSYEQYF. The CDR3 bases are TGCAGTGCTAGTGGACTCTCCTACGAGCAGTACTTC.

This chain joins TRBV10-2 and TRBJ2-7; 7 bases agree with TRBD1. This CDR3 contains 14 residues. V lost 2 bases and J lost 2; bases outside the gene matches: 3. CDR1 is WSHSY, CDR2 SAAADI, per germline. The CDR3 reads CASSEPGTAYEQYF. CDR3 nucleotides: TGCGCCAGCAGTGAGCCTGGGACAGCCTACGAGCAGTACTTC.

The genes are TRBV10-2 and TRBJ1-5; perhaps TRBD1 as D (5 bases). V was shortened by 8 bases and J by 1 base, with 15 bases between the two germline ends. The CDR3 extends over 15 amino acids. Germline V gene sequence: CDR1 WSHSY, CDR2 SAAADI. CDR3 DNA: TGCGCCAGCCGAAAGGGCGGGGGAAGCAATCAGCCCCAGCATTTT. It yields the protein CASRKGGGSNQPQHF.

The genes are TRBV11-2 and TRBJ1-6; D remains unclear. V was shortened by 5 bases and J by 6 bases, with 14 bases between the two germline ends. CDR1 and CDR2 (germline): SGHAT, FQNNGV. The CDR3 sequence is 15 residues long. The CDR3 is CASSAPATINSPLHF. CDR3 nucleotide sequence: TGTGCCAGCAGCGCCCCGGCCACAATTAATTCACCCCTCCACTTT.

The rearrangement joins TRBV10-3 to TRBJ1-2, with D possibly being TRBD1 (6 bases). Germline V gives CDR1 ENHRY, CDR2 SYGVKD. This CDR3 has 14 residues. The ends were cut back, 7 bases at V and 5 bases at J, with 17 bases in the middle. The CDR3 bases are TGTGCCATCACTCAGGGGAATTCAGGTTATGGCTACACCTTC. This codes for CAITQGNSGYGYTF.

The CDR3 DNA sequence: TGCGCCAGCAGCCAAGGGGGGGGGGTTAATCAGCCCCAGCATTTT. Its translation is CASSQGGGVNQPQHF. This chain links TRBV4-1 with TRBJ1-5; tentative D call: TRBD1 (5 bases). V lost 1 base and J lost 4, with 11 bases in between. The CDR3 loop spans 15 amino acids. Germline CDR1 reads MGHRA; CDR2 reads YSYEKL.

The genes are TRBV10-2 and TRBJ1-2; maybe TRBD1 (5 bases). V dropped 8 bases and J dropped 4 bases, with 17 bases sitting between them. The CDR3 contains 14 residues. Per germline, CDR1 WSHSY and CDR2 SAAADI. The CDR3 region is CASAPGAFSYGYTF. CDR3 in DNA: TGCGCCAGCGCACCCGGGGCGTTCTCCTATGGCTACACCTTC.

There are a few counts of this clonotype. The chain has TRBV20-1 and TRBJ1-2, with D possibly being TRBD1 (5 bases). Germline CDR1 DFQATT, CDR2 SNEGSKA (reference sequence). The CDR3 has 13 residues. V was pared by 5 bases and J by 5 bases, with 15 bases between. CDR3 region: CSALPGTLYGYTF. DNA of the CDR3: TGCAGTGCTTTACCCGGGACCCTTTATGGCTACACCTTC.

This clonotype has just a few counts. The chain is built from TRBV15 and TRBJ1-2; D is unresolved. The CDR3 has 13 amino acids. Germline-derived CDR1 and CDR2 are LNHNV and YYDKDF (reference sequence). The ends were cut back, 1 base at V and 5 bases at J, with 8 bases in the middle. CDR3 bases: TGTGCCACCAGCAGAGGGGGAACTTATGGCTACACCTTC. Protein: CATSRGGTYGYTF.

There are a few counts of this clonotype. The genes are TRBV7-2 and TRBJ1-1; perhaps TRBD1 as D (5 bases). V was pared by 4 bases and J by 5 bases, with 17 bases between. CDR3 size: 15 residues. The germline V gene encodes CDR1 SGHTA and CDR2 FQGNSA. The CDR3 is CASSSQGARETEAFF. The CDR3 DNA reads TGTGCCAGCAGCTCCCAGGGTGCAAGGGAAACTGAAGCTTTCTTT. Complete variable domain (other parts from reference TRBV7-2 and TRBJ1-1): GAGVSQSPSNKVTEKGKDVELRCDPISGHTALYWYRQSLGQGLEFLIYFQGNSAPDKSGLPSDRFSAERTGGSVSTLTIQRTQQEDSAVYLCASSSQGARETEAFFGQGTRLTVV.

V usage is TRBV28 and J usage is TRBJ1-1, with TRBD1 identical over 8 bases. The CDR3 has 12 amino acids. Germline CDR1 MDHEN, CDR2 SYDVKM. With V trimmed by 3 bases and J by 10 bases, 4 bases remained unmatched. The CDR3 coding sequence is TGTGCCAGCAGTTTCCCCGGGACAGGAGCTTTCTTT. Protein product: CASSFPGTGAFF.

V and J are TRBV20-1 and TRBJ2-5; no firm D call. The germline V and J ends were trimmed by 0 bases and 5 bases, with 13 bases remaining between them. Looked up from germline, CDR1 is DFQATT and CDR2 is SNEGSKA (reference sequence). The CDR3 is 14 residues long. The CDR3 DNA sequence: TGCAGTGCTAGAGATCCGGCGCTTGGGGAGACCCAGTACTTC. Protein sequence: CSARDPALGETQYF.